This T cell receptor beta chain appears in the sequencing data of a study of blood T cell repertoires in COVID-19. The CDR3 length is 17 residues. Germline V gene lookup returns CDR1 SEHNR and CDR2 FQNEAQ (reference sequence). J was trimmed by 4 bases and V by 1 base; bases with no gene match: 10. Per the authors' pipeline: Amplification from reference gene primers served as the basis for estimated nucleated cell counts. Data came from immunoSEQ multiplex PCR; TCRdb stores just in-frame clones and leaves some out. V and J calls and clone size come straight from that table; D and trimming were deduced from the DNA. The sample contains a few hundred thousand clones, roughly 87% of which appear only once.

This sequence originates from a woman between 25 and 40 years old who had recovered from COVID-19. Sequenced sample: PBMCs or T cells enriched from blood (not recorded which). The rearrangement links TRBV7-9 to TRBJ2-3; 8 bases are shared with TRBD1. The DNA of the CDR3 is TGTGCCAGCAGCTTAGATCCGAGACAGGGGTCCGCAGATACGCAGTATTTT. Amino acid sequence: CASSLDPRQGSADTQYF.